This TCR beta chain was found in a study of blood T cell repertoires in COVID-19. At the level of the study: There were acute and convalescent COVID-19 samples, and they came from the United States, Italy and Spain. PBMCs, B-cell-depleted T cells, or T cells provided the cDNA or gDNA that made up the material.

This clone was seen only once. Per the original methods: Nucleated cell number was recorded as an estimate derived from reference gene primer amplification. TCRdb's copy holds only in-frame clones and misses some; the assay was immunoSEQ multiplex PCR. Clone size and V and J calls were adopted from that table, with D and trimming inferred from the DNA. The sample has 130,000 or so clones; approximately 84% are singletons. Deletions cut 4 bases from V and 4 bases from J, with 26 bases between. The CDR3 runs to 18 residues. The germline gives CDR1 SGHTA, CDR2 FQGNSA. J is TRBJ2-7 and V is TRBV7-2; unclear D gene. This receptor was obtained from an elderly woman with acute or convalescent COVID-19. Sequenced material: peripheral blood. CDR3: CASSSSYLTSGGLYEQYF. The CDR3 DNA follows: TGTGCCAGCAGCTCCAGCTACCTTACCAGTGGTGGGCTTTACGAGCAGTACTTC.